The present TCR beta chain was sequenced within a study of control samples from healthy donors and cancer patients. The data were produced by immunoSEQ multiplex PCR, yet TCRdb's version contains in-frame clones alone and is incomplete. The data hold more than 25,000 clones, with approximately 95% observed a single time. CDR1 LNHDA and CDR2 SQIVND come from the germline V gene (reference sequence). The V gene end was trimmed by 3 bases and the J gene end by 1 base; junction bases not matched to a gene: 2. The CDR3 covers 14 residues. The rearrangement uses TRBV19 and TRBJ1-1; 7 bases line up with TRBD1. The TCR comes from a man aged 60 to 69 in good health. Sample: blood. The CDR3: CASSMDRRNTEAFF. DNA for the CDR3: TGTGCCAGTAGTATGGACAGGAGGAACACTGAAGCTTTCTTT.